The T cell receptor (beta chain) described here comes from a study of blood T cell repertoires in COVID-19. Study at large: Researchers got acute and convalescent COVID-19 samples from the United States, Italy and Spain. PBMCs, B-cell-depleted T cells, or T cells provided the cDNA or gDNA that made up the material.

This clone was recorded once. At the DNA level, this CDR3 is encoded by other sequences in the same sample as well. Germline V lookup: CDR1 SGHTA, CDR2 FQGTGA. This CDR3 has 14 amino acids. The trim removed 2 bases at V and 9 bases at J, leaving 3 bases unmatched. The authors' processing: Reference gene primer amplification yielded estimated nucleated cell counts. Assay: immunoSEQ multiplex PCR; the TCRdb copy retains only in-frame clones and omits some. V and J calls and clone size are those listed in that table; D and trimming were worked out from the DNA. This table holds under 250,000 clones, around 90% found once.

Sequencing was carried out using peripheral blood. The V and J genes are TRBV7-3 and TRBJ2-1; 11 bases line up with TRBD2. This clonotype was obtained from a man aged 55 to 69 who had recovered from COVID-19. The CDR3 here is CASSLGLAGGEQFF. CDR3 DNA: TGTGCCAGCAGCTTAGGCCTAGCGGGAGGTGAGCAGTTCTTC.